Below, one TCR beta chain is given with its context. This clone has a single count. Its specific antigen is unknown. No clone much larger than this one lies a single base away; base qualities are absent. V is clipped by 7 bases and J by 0 bases, and the sequence between their germline boundaries is 10 bases long. The CDR3 spans 14 residues, from the cysteine through the phenylalanine. Kept here is only the CDR3 DNA, which spans 42 bases and is read in frame from base 1. CDR1 is given as SNHLY and CDR2 as FYNNEI, both from the germline V gene. Patients with autoimmune disease history or receiving systemic immunosuppression were excluded from the trial. Peripheral blood for TCR sequencing was drawn from every dose cohort at baseline, at cycle 4 day 1 and at cycle 7 day 1. Samples were obtained from an open-label, multicenter, first-in-human phase I dose-escalation trial of ivuxolimab. Adults with locally advanced or metastatic melanoma, renal cell carcinoma, hepatocellular carcinoma or head and neck squamous cell carcinoma were enrolled in the trial. CD4+ and CD8+ T cells were sorted separately from peripheral blood before TCR sequencing.

Genomic DNA was isolated from the sorted cells so that the TCRbeta CDR3 region could be sequenced. The immunoSEQ Assay was used to sequence the TCRbeta CDR3 regions. This immuneACCESS table, as held by TCRdb, lists in-frame sequences with V and J called but not all clones. Of the missing ones, under half trace to an unresolved V gene in checked studies; the others have no known cause. Present in this sample are some 84,000 clones, roughly 89% of which were seen just once. Roughly 0.2% of the sample comes from the top ten. This entry comes from a study of OX40 agonist ivuxolimab in advanced cancers. Describing the broader study: Ivuxolimab was a fully human IgG2 agonistic monoclonal antibody targeting the costimulatory receptor OX40 (CD134). Partial responses occurred in three dose-escalation patients: two with cutaneous melanoma and one with hepatocellular carcinoma. In the dose-escalation cohort, approximately 83% of patients were male, and the mean age was roughly 56 years with a range of roughly 20 to 79. Among the 52 dose-escalation patients, some 20 had hepatocellular carcinoma, roughly 15 melanoma, 9 renal cell carcinoma and 9 head and neck cancer. Patients were allowed to have had prior anti-PD-1, anti-PD-L1 or anti-CTLA-4 therapy, and around two fifths of the dose-escalation patients had been treated with checkpoint inhibitors. The monotherapy dose-escalation portion (N ≈ 56 patients) of the phase I ivuxolimab trial is reported in the paper. Intravenous ivuxolimab was administered to patients every 2 weeks at six dose levels: 0.01, 0.1, 0.3, 1.5, 3 and 10 mg/kg. The purpose of peripheral TCRbeta sequencing was to test whether ivuxolimab changed TCR sequence diversity and led to clonal T-cell expansion. Study-wide conclusions, independent of this receptor: At doses of 0.1 to 3.0 mg/kg, clonal expansion of both CD4+ and CD8+ blood T cells was observed from baseline to week 6. After ivuxolimab, CD8+ T cells had more expanded clones than CD4+ T cells on average. Low levels of normalized T-cell clonal expansion were also seen in some patients who did not respond. In partial responders in the 0.1-3.0 mg/kg groups, normalized peripheral clonal expansion was found to be among the lowest, especially among CD8+ T cells. Which antigens the clonally expanded peripheral T cells were specific for was not determined.

Recombination joined TRBV2 with TRBJ1-5, and possibly TRBD1, on 5 matching bases. The source material was CD4+ or CD8+ T cells sorted from blood, sampled in a trial of the OX40 agonist ivuxolimab. This TCR was sampled from an adult with an advanced solid tumor such as melanoma, head and neck, liver or kidney cancer. The sequenced DNA is TGTGCCAGCAAGGGGATGGTTAGCAATCAGCCCCAGCATTTT. It translates to CASKGMVSNQPQHF.